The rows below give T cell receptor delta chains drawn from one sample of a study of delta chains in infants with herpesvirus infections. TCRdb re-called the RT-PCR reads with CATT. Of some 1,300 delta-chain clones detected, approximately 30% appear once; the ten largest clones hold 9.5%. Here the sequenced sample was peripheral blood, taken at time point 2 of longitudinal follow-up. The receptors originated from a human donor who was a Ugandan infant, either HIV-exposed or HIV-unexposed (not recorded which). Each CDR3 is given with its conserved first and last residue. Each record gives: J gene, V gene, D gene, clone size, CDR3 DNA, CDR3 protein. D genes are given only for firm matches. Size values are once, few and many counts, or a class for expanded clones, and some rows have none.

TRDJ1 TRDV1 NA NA TGTGCTCTTGGGGAACTGACCCCCTTCCCTTGGACCAGGGCCGATAAACTCATCTTT CALGELTPFPWTRADKLIF
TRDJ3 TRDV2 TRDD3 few TGTGCCTGTGACACTACTGGGGGATCCTGGGACACCCGACAGATGTTTTTC CACDTTGGSWDTRQMFF
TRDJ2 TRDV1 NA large TGTGCTCTTGGGGGCATCGGCCTTCCTAAATCCTGGGGGTTGAGTTCTTTGACAGCACAACTCTTCTTT CALGGIGLPKSWGLSSLTAQLFF
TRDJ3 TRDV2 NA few TGTGCCTGTGACACGATTGGGGCCAACTCCTGGGACACCCGACAGATGTTTTTC CACDTIGANSWDTRQMFF
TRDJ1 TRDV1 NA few TGTGCTCTTGGGAACGGACGTAGGAACACCGATAAACTCATCTTT CALGNGRRNTDKLIF
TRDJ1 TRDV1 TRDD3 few TGTGCTCTTGGGGAACTAATAAACTCCCCACTGGGGGATAAGGCTCCGTACACCGATAAACTCATCTTT CALGELINSPLGDKAPYTDKLIF
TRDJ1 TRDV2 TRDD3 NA TGTGCCTGTGACACCGTTGGGGGATCCGATAAACTCATCTTT CACDTVGGSDKLIF
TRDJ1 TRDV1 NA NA TGTGCTCTTGGGGAACATTTGACCGATAAACTCATCTTT CALGEHLTDKLIF
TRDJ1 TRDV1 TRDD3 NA TGTGCTCTTGGGGAACTACGACTTCCTACAGAGAGGCCCCTACTGGGGGATACCAGGCCAGAGATCGATAAACTCATCTTT CALGELRLPTERPLLGDTRPEIDKLIF
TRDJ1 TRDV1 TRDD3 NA TGTGCTCTTGGGAACCCAGCCTACGACTGGGGGAAGGGCGATAAACTCATCTTT CALGNPAYDWGKGDKLIF
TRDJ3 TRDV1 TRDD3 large TGTGCTCTTGGGGAACCCTACCGAAAATTACTGGGGGATTCAAGCTCCTGGGACACCCGACAGATGTTTTTC CALGEPYRKLLGDSSSWDTRQMFF
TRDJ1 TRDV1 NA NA TGTGCTCTTGGGGAAGTTTACCTCCACACCGATAAACTCATCTTT CALGEVYLHTDKLIF
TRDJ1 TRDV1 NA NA TGTGCTCTTGGGGGAGCCTTGGGCGGGGACACCGATAAACTCATCTTT CALGGALGGDTDKLIF
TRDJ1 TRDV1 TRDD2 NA TGTGCTCGTGGGAACGCGGGCCTTCCTACCCAATTACTGGGGTCAACCCGACCGGATAAACTCATCTTT CARGNAGLPTQLLGSTRPDKLIF
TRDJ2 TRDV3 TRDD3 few TGTGCCTTCTCATGCCTTCCTACGGACTGGGGGATACGAGTGCTGGCCTCTTTGACAGCACAACTCTTCTTT CAFSCLPTDWGIRVLASLTAQLFF
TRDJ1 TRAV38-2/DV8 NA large TGTGCTTATAGGAGCGCGATGCTTAAAAATAAACTCATCTTT CAYRSAMLKNKLIF
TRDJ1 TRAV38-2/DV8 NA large TGTGCTTATAGGAGCTCAATCGCCTTCCCAACGGGCCTAACGTACAAAACCGATAAACTCATCTTT CAYRSSIAFPTGLTYKTDKLIF
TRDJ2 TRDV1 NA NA TGTGCTCTTGGGGAACGCGAGACAGCACAACTCTTCTTT CALGERETAQLFF
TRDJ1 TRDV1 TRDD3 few TGTGCTCTTGGGGAATCTCCGGAGCTGGGGGCCTATAAACTCATCTTT CALGESPELGAYKLIF